This passage covers 29 T cell receptor beta chains from one sample sequenced in a study of cytomegalovirus exposure and HLA in healthy donors. The PCR used 60 Vbeta and 13 Jbeta primers. TCRdb's copy holds only in-frame clones and misses some; the assay was immunoSEQ multiplex PCR. This listing includes roughly 84,000 clones. Sequenced input: PBMCs. These receptors all come from a man aged 50 to 59 in good health and CMV-seronegative.

The V call is TRBV4-3, the J call TRBJ1-6; D call uncertain. CDR1 is LGHNA and CDR2 is YSLEER in the germline V gene. With 1 base removed from V and 8 bases from J, the gap between germline ends came to 15 bases. The CDR3 has 16 amino acids. The CDR3 coding sequence is TGCGCCAGCAGCCAAGCATCAAGACAACTAGATTCACCCCTCCACTTT. Encoded protein: CASSQASRQLDSPLHF.

The genes are TRBV28 and TRBJ2-7, with 8 bases aligning to TRBD1. The germline gives CDR1 MDHEN, CDR2 SYDVKM. The CDR3 length is 15 residues. V dropped 4 bases and J dropped 1; count of bases not matched to a gene: 6. The CDR3 loop is CASSSGQGSSYEQYF. The CDR3 coding sequence is TGTGCCAGCAGTTCAGGACAGGGATCGTCCTACGAGCAGTACTTC.

J is TRBJ1-2 and V is TRBV18; unclear D gene. CDR1 is KGHSH and CDR2 is LQKENI in the germline V gene. V was pared by 3 bases and J by 8 bases, with 13 bases between. This CDR3 has 13 residues. The CDR3 DNA reads TGTGCCAGCTCACCTCCGGGAGAAAAAGGCTACACCTTC. It codes for CASSPPGEKGYTF.

The chain has TRBV7-9 and TRBJ2-1, with a possible D match to TRBD1 (6 bases). In germline, CDR1 is SEHNR, CDR2 FQNEAQ (reference sequence). This CDR3 has 15 residues. V shed 7 bases and J shed 6 bases, with 19 bases lying between them. CDR3 loop: CASTRGGRGGNEQFF. The CDR3 nucleotides are TGTGCCAGCACTCGCGGCGGCAGGGGCGGCAATGAGCAGTTCTTC.

The rearrangement links TRBV11-2 to TRBJ1-2; no firm D call. The CDR3 has 13 residues. Looked up from germline, CDR1 is SGHAT and CDR2 is FQNNGV. The germline V and J ends were trimmed by 3 bases and 8 bases, with 13 bases remaining between them. CDR3 DNA sequence: TGTGCCAGCAGCTTTCGGGAGTATGGCGGCTACACCTTC. Protein: CASSFREYGGYTF.

With respect to this clone: The sample holds other DNA sequences that translate to the same CDR3. CDR3 protein: CASSPGTGYQETQYF. CDR3 coding DNA: TGTGCCAGCAGCCCAGGGACAGGGTACCAAGAGACCCAGTACTTC. The chain is built from TRBV7-3 and TRBJ2-5; the match to TRBD1 covers 9 bases. CDR1 is SGHTA, CDR2 FQGTGA, per germline. This CDR3 has 15 residues. J gave up 0 bases and V 5 bases, and 4 bases lay outside the gene matches.

The chain couples TRBV6-5 to TRBJ1-1; D possibly corresponds to TRBD1 (5 bases). In germline, CDR1 is MNHEY, CDR2 SVGAGI. V was shortened by 2 bases and J by 0 bases, with 7 bases between the two germline ends. The CDR3 length is 14 residues. CDR3 sequence reads: CASSYGAMNTEAFF. CDR3 bases: TGTGCCAGCAGTTACGGGGCTATGAACACTGAAGCTTTCTTT.

The V and J genes are TRBV28 and TRBJ2-1, with D possibly matching TRBD1 (5 bases). Germline V CDR1 and CDR2: MDHEN, SYDVKM. CDR3 length equals 14 residues. Trimming removed 6 bases from V and 5 bases from J, with 14 bases in between. As DNA, the CDR3 is TGTGCCAGCAGAAAGGGGTATCTCGACAATGAGCAGTTCTTC. Amino acid sequence: CASRKGYLDNEQFF.

The chain links TRBV10-3 to TRBJ2-5; 9 nucleotides agree with TRBD1. In germline, CDR1 is ENHRY, CDR2 SYGVKD. This CDR3 contains 15 residues. J lost 1 base, V lost 0 bases, and 0 bases had no gene match. CDR3 DNA: TGTGCCATCAGTGAGTCGGGACAGGGCCAAGAGACCCAGTACTTC. Amino acids: CAISESGQGQETQYF.

This chain links TRBV7-9 with TRBJ2-7; tentative D call: TRBD2 (7 bases). Trimming left V 2 bases short and J 7 bases short, with 15 bases between. Per germline, CDR1 SEHNR and CDR2 FQNEAQ (reference sequence). The CDR3 spans 14 residues. The CDR3 DNA follows: TGTGCCAGCAGCTTATCGGGGGGCCTGATGGAGCAGTACTTC. It specifies CASSLSGGLMEQYF.

The V call is TRBV6-1, the J call TRBJ1-2; 7 bases fit TRBD1. The ends lost 7 bases at V and 5 bases at J; junction bases unmatched: 19. Germline-derived CDR1 and CDR2 are MNHNS and SASEGT. The CDR3 consists of 17 residues. CDR3 sequence: CASTDHDRVDPRYGYTF. CDR3 in DNA: TGTGCCAGCACTGACCATGACAGGGTAGATCCTAGGTATGGCTACACCTTC.

The CDR3 reads CAIRKSSGGSTDTQYF. DNA for the CDR3: TGTGCCATCAGGAAATCAAGCGGGGGGAGCACAGATACGCAGTATTTT. This chain joins TRBV10-3 and TRBJ2-3; TRBD2 aligns across 9 bases. V shed 6 bases, J shed 0 bases, and the junction held 7 bases outside the gene matches. Germline lookup yields CDR1 ENHRY and CDR2 SYGVKD. The CDR3 runs 16 residues.

The V call is TRBV27, the J call TRBJ2-4; the match to TRBD1 covers 10 bases. Germline-derived CDR1 and CDR2 are MNHEY and SMNVEV (reference sequence). The CDR3 is made up of 21 amino acids. V trimming: 2 bases; J trimming: 0 bases; junction bases outside the gene matches: 16. CDR3 amino acids: CASSLTGQGFLPILAKNIQYF. The CDR3 region has the DNA TGTGCCAGCAGTTTAACGGGACAGGGGTTTCTTCCTATCTTAGCCAAAAACATTCAGTACTTC.

The chain carries TRBV11-2 and TRBJ2-3; tentatively, D is TRBD1 (7 bases). Looked up from germline, CDR1 is SGHAT and CDR2 is FQNNGV. The CDR3 has 12 amino acids. Trimming pared 5 bases from V and 8 bases from J, leaving 11 bases between. For the CDR3, the DNA is TGTGCCAGCAGCCTCCAGGGGGGTACGCAGTATTTT. Amino acid sequence: CASSLQGGTQYF.

The V call is TRBV6-1, the J call TRBJ1-2; TRBD1 matches 7 bases. Losses at the gene ends were 4 bases for V and 8 bases for J; bases not matched to a gene: 13. CDR3 size: 15 residues. In germline, CDR1 is MNHNS, CDR2 SASEGT. The DNA for the CDR3 is TGTGCCAGCAGTGCTCGGACAGGTTTTTTTGGCGGCTACACCTTC. Translating gives CASSARTGFFGGYTF.

The CDR3 DNA follows: TGTGCCAGCAGCCAGAGATCCGGGACAGGGAATTATGGCGGGGAGCTGTTTTTT. As protein: CASSQRSGTGNYGGELFF. The chain recombines TRBV14 with TRBJ2-2; 9 bases line up with TRBD1. The V and J ends lost 3 bases and 7 bases, in that order; junction bases with no gene match: 15. The CDR3 spans 18 residues. Germline V gene lookup returns CDR1 SGHDN and CDR2 FVKESK.

The J gene is TRBJ2-1, the V gene TRBV7-9; 9 bases align to TRBD2. The V gene's germline CDR1 is SEHNR and CDR2 FQNEAQ (reference sequence). The CDR3 covers 16 residues. V dropped 1 base and J dropped 4; count of bases not matched to a gene: 5. CDR3 sequence (DNA): TGTGCCAGCAGCTTAGTTCGGACTAGCGTATACAATGAGCAGTTCTTC. Translation: CASSLVRTSVYNEQFF.

The V gene is TRBV5-1, the J gene TRBJ2-3, with 12 bases lining up with TRBD2. V lost 0 bases and J lost 2; bases outside the gene matches: 1. The CDR3 runs to 16 residues. Looked up from germline, CDR1 is SGHRS and CDR2 is YFSETQ. CDR3 sequence: CASSLGTSGDTDTQYF. The CDR3, as DNA: TGCGCCAGCAGCTTGGGGACTAGCGGGGACACAGATACGCAGTATTTT.

This chain connects TRBV19 to TRBJ2-7, with TRBD2 matching over 10 bases. The CDR3 is 17 amino acids. Germline V gene lookup returns CDR1 LNHDA and CDR2 SQIVND (reference sequence). Trimming took 2 bases from V and 2 from J; bases not matched to a gene: 9. CDR3 coding DNA: TGTGCCAGTAGTATAAGGACTAGCGGATCGGAAGCCTACGAGCAGTACTTC. Translation: CASSIRTSGSEAYEQYF.

The chain recombines TRBV9 with TRBJ1-3; D perhaps matches TRBD1 (5 bases). This CDR3 has 13 amino acids. Germline CDR1 and CDR2: SGDLS and YYNGEE. With 7 bases removed from V and 5 bases from J, the gap between germline ends came to 13 bases. CDR3 sequence (DNA): TGTGCCAGCGGGGCAAACATGAGAAACACCATATATTTT. As protein: CASGANMRNTIYF.

The chain combines TRBV6-1 with TRBJ2-7; D ambiguous. Trimming pared 2 bases from V and 3 bases from J, leaving 5 bases between. Looked up from germline, CDR1 is MNHNS and CDR2 is SASEGT. The CDR3 covers 12 residues. This CDR3 is CASSEPLYEQYF. The CDR3 region has the DNA TGTGCCAGCAGTGAACCTCTCTACGAGCAGTACTTC.

The V gene is TRBV4-1, the J gene TRBJ2-3, with D possibly being TRBD1 (6 bases). V dropped 0 bases and J dropped 2 bases, with 9 bases sitting between them. The CDR3 is 15 amino acids. The germline gives CDR1 MGHRA, CDR2 YSYEKL. The CDR3 DNA reads TGCGCCAGCAGCCAAGAGTCAGGGGTCACAGATACGCAGTATTTT. This sequence encodes CASSQESGVTDTQYF.

The chain joins TRBV6-5 to TRBJ2-7; TRBD1 matches at 8 bases. V dropped 0 bases and J dropped 5; count of bases not matched to a gene: 3. The length of the CDR3 is 14 residues. Per the germline V gene, CDR1 is MNHEY and CDR2 is SVGAGI. The CDR3 nucleotides read TGTGCCAGCAGTTACTCCAGGGGGCGCGACGAGCAGTACTTC. Amino acid sequence: CASSYSRGRDEQYF.

CDR3 amino acids: CASSFVETRATGELFF. CDR3 DNA: TGTGCCAGCAGCTTTGTCGAAACTAGAGCCACCGGGGAGCTGTTTTTT. The chain carries TRBV5-4 and TRBJ2-2; D is possibly TRBD2 (5 bases). CDR3 length: 16 residues. Trimming took off 2 bases at V and 4 bases at J, with 15 bases between the two ends. Germline V CDR1 and CDR2: SGHNT, YYREEE (reference sequence).

The chain recombines TRBV27 with TRBJ2-7; 12 bases line up with TRBD2. V was clipped by 2 bases and J by 0 bases; unmatched bases: 5. Germline V gene lookup returns CDR1 MNHEY and CDR2 SMNVEV (reference sequence). The length of the CDR3 is 17 residues. The DNA for the CDR3 is TGTGCCAGCAGTTTAGGGCTAGCGGGGGGGAGCTCCTACGAGCAGTACTTC. Its protein product is CASSLGLAGGSSYEQYF.

The chain has TRBV2 and TRBJ1-2; D not resolved. V was clipped by 2 bases and J by 4 bases, with 11 bases between them. The CDR3 is 14 residues long. CDR1 is SNHLY, CDR2 FYNNEI, per germline. The CDR3 spells CASSESGNSYGYTF. CDR3 coding DNA: TGTGCCAGCAGTGAATCGGGGAACTCCTATGGCTACACCTTC. Filled out from reference TRBV2 and TRBJ1-2, the complete variable domain reads EPEVTQTPSHQVTQMGQEVILRCVPISNHLYFYWYRQILGQKVEFLVSFYNNEISEKSEIFDDQFSVERPDGSNFTLKIRSTKLEDSAMYFCASSESGNSYGYTFGSGTRLTVV.

The J gene is TRBJ2-1, the V gene TRBV7-3, with 13 bases that match TRBD2. Germline CDR1 is SGHTA and CDR2 is FQGTGA. V shed 4 bases and J 7 bases; nucleotides not matched to a gene: 7. This CDR3 spans 16 amino acids. This CDR3 reads CASSSQLAGGFNEQFF. The CDR3 coding sequence is TGTGCCAGCAGCTCCCAACTAGCGGGGGGGTTTAATGAGCAGTTCTTC.

The chain joins TRBV15 to TRBJ2-3, with 13 bases lining up with TRBD2. J lost 0 bases, V lost 3 bases, and 3 bases had no gene match. Germline CDR1 reads LNHNV; CDR2 reads YYDKDF (reference sequence). CDR3 length: 17 amino acids. This CDR3 reads CATSSRTSGSSTDTQYF. CDR3 coding DNA: TGTGCCACCAGCAGCCGGACTAGCGGGAGTAGCACAGATACGCAGTATTTT.

This rearrangement joins TRBV18 to TRBJ2-3; 7 bases fit TRBD1. V was pared by 5 bases and J by 10 bases, with 12 bases of the junction left unmatched. This CDR3 has 14 amino acids. Germline-derived CDR1 and CDR2 are KGHSH and LQKENI. Here the CDR3 DNA reads TGTGCCAGCTCATCAGCTAGGACAGGAGCGTCGCAGTATTTT. It yields the protein CASSSARTGASQYF. Full variable domain (missing parts from reference TRBV18 and TRBJ2-3): NAGVMQNPRHLVRRRGQEARLRCSPMKGHSHVYWYRQLPEEGLKFMVYLQKENIIDESGMPKERFSAEFPKEGPSILRIQQVVRGDSAAYFCASSSARTGASQYFGPGTRLTVL.